This entry lists 25 T cell receptor beta chains sequenced from one sample in a study of cytomegalovirus exposure and HLA in healthy donors. The PCR employed 60 Vbeta primers together with 13 Jbeta primers. Sequenced by immunoSEQ multiplex PCR; TCRdb stores in-frame clones only, minus some. There are 95,000 to 150,000 clones in the sample; around 65% occur only once, and about 1.5% lies in the top ten. The sequenced sample consisted of PBMCs. The source is a man between 18 and 29 years old in good health and CMV-seronegative.

The chain recombines TRBV30 with TRBJ1-1; no definite D call. V lost 2 bases to trimming and J lost 3 bases, with 7 bases between them. The CDR3 is 12 residues long. In germline, CDR1 is GTSNPN, CDR2 SVGIG (reference sequence). The CDR3 loop reads CAWSWEDTEAFF. The CDR3 DNA sequence: TGTGCCTGGAGTTGGGAGGACACTGAAGCTTTCTTT.

V is TRBV7-2 and J is TRBJ2-5; 7 bases are shared with TRBD2. V shed 2 bases and J 5 bases; nucleotides not matched to a gene: 11. The germline CDR1 and CDR2 sequences are SGHTA and FQGNSA. CDR3 length equals 16 residues. The DNA for the CDR3 is TGTGCCAGCAGCTTATCCGCGGGGGTTTCAGGGGAGACCCAGTACTTC. This translates into CASSLSAGVSGETQYF.

The chain carries TRBV7-2 and TRBJ2-1; the D gene is possibly TRBD1 (6 bases). CDR1 is SGHTA, CDR2 FQGNSA, per germline. Trimming stripped 7 bases from V and 4 bases from J, with 11 bases between. The CDR3 covers 13 residues. DNA of the CDR3: TGTGCCAGCATCCAGGGGAAATACAATGAGCAGTTCTTC. Its protein product is CASIQGKYNEQFF.

This sequence joins TRBV5-6 and TRBJ2-1; TRBD2 matches 16 bases. V shed 4 bases, J shed 7 bases, and the junction held 5 bases outside the gene matches. This CDR3 has 16 amino acids. Germline CDR1 and CDR2: SGHDT and YYEEEE. DNA of the CDR3: TGTGCCAGCAGCCCGGGACTAGCGGGAGGGCCGAATGAGCAGTTCTTC. Its protein is CASSPGLAGGPNEQFF.

This sequence joins TRBV2 and TRBJ1-3; 8 bases align to TRBD1. The CDR3 totals 14 residues. CDR1 and CDR2 (germline): SNHLY, FYNNEI. V trimming: 1 base; J trimming: 6 bases; junction bases outside the gene matches: 2. The CDR3 nucleotides read TGTGCCAGCAGTGAAGTGCAGGGGGCAAACACCATATATTTT. This gives the protein CASSEVQGANTIYF.

J is TRBJ1-2 and V is TRBV28, with 7 bases lining up with TRBD1. There are 14 residues in the CDR3. V dropped 6 bases and J dropped 1; count of bases not matched to a gene: 5. The germline V gene has CDR1 MDHEN and CDR2 SYDVKM. The CDR3 DNA reads as TGTGCCAGCAGGGTAGGGGGCAATAACTATGGCTACACCTTC. Protein product: CASRVGGNNYGYTF.

This chain uses TRBV9 with TRBJ2-2; perhaps TRBD2 as D (7 bases). From germline, CDR1 is SGDLS and CDR2 YYNGEE. The CDR3 extends over 16 amino acids. V was cut by 0 bases and J by 5 bases, with 14 bases left in between. DNA for the CDR3: TGTGCCAGCAGCGTAGAACGGGGGGCATTTACCGGGGAGCTGTTTTTT. It encodes CASSVERGAFTGELFF.

The chain joins TRBV19 to TRBJ2-7, with TRBD1 matching over 10 bases. V was pared by 4 bases and J by 4 bases, with 4 bases of the junction left unmatched. Germline lookup yields CDR1 LNHDA and CDR2 SQIVND (reference sequence). This CDR3 comprises 14 residues. DNA for the CDR3: TGTGCCAGTAGTAAGGGGGGACAGGGGTACGAGCAGTACTTC. It specifies CASSKGGQGYEQYF.

The V call is TRBV5-6, the J call TRBJ1-1; tentative D call: TRBD1 (6 bases). The germline V and J ends were trimmed by 0 bases and 0 bases, with 12 bases remaining between them. Germline loops: CDR1 SGHDT, CDR2 YYEEEE. The CDR3 totals 16 residues. The CDR3 protein is CASSLGQGQMNTEAFF. The DNA of the CDR3 is TGTGCCAGCAGCTTGGGGCAGGGGCAAATGAACACTGAAGCTTTCTTT.

The rearrangement links TRBV7-9 to TRBJ2-7; 9 positions agree with TRBD2. The junction had 8 bases not matched to a gene; V was cut back by 1 base and J by 1 base. Germline CDR1 SEHNR, CDR2 FQNEAQ (reference sequence). The CDR3 length is 17 residues. The CDR3 reads CASSLGSLAGISYEQYF. In DNA form, the CDR3 reads TGTGCCAGCAGCTTAGGTTCGCTAGCGGGAATTTCCTACGAGCAGTACTTC.

The J gene is TRBJ2-1, the V gene TRBV4-3; TRBD2 matches at 11 bases. The CDR3 runs to 15 residues. V was pared by 1 base and J by 9 bases, with 5 bases of the junction left unmatched. Germline values: CDR1 LGHNA, CDR2 YSLEER. The CDR3 is CASSQGLAGRAEQFF. The CDR3 region has the DNA TGCGCCAGCAGCCAAGGACTAGCGGGAAGGGCTGAGCAGTTCTTC.

The rearrangement links TRBV5-1 to TRBJ2-5; 8 bases agree with TRBD2. CDR3 length: 15 amino acids. The trim removed 4 bases at V and 5 bases at J, leaving 10 bases unmatched. Germline V gene sequence: CDR1 SGHRS, CDR2 YFSETQ. The CDR3 DNA reads as TGCGCCAGCAGCCTCGAAGGGACTAGAGGGGAGACCCAGTACTTC. It encodes CASSLEGTRGETQYF.

The rearrangement uses TRBV5-4 and TRBJ1-2; D is ambiguous. Per the germline V gene, CDR1 is SGHNT and CDR2 is YYREEE (reference sequence). V was pared by 6 bases and J by 0 bases, with 15 bases between. This CDR3 has 15 residues. The CDR3 region is CASTRAHGANYGYTF. For the CDR3, the DNA is TGTGCCAGCACCCGAGCCCACGGGGCTAACTATGGCTACACCTTC.

The chain is built from TRBV7-9 and TRBJ2-1; the D gene is possibly TRBD1 (5 bases). Germline V gene sequence: CDR1 SEHNR, CDR2 FQNEAQ (reference sequence). The CDR3 has 16 amino acids. V lost 0 bases and J lost 13, with 22 bases in between. The CDR3 region is CASSLAPTVRAKGQFF. In nucleotides, the CDR3 is TGTGCCAGCAGCTTAGCCCCCACGGTCAGGGCTAAGGGTCAGTTCTTC.

The V call is TRBV29-1, the J call TRBJ2-3, with TRBD2 matching 9 bases. The J segment lost 11 bases and the V segment lost 2 bases, leaving 8 bases of the junction unmatched. The V gene's germline CDR1 is SQVTM and CDR2 ANQGSEA. The CDR3 totals 13 residues. CDR3 amino acids: CSVETPGLAKQYF. The CDR3 DNA is TGCAGCGTTGAAACCCCGGGACTAGCAAAGCAGTATTTT.

V usage is TRBV29-1 and J usage is TRBJ2-7; TRBD1 matches at 9 bases. V lost 6 bases to trimming and J lost 6 bases; unmatched junction nucleotides: 9. The CDR3 totals 13 residues. Per the germline V gene, CDR1 is SQVTM and CDR2 is ANQGSEA. Here the CDR3 DNA reads TGCAGCGTCACTAGGACAGGGGAGGGCGAGCAGTACTTC. This sequence encodes CSVTRTGEGEQYF.

The gene calls are TRBV7-2 and TRBJ2-7; possibly TRBD1 for D (6 bases). V lost 1 base and J lost 2, with 9 bases in between. This CDR3 contains 14 residues. The germline CDR1 and CDR2 sequences are SGHTA and FQGNSA. CDR3 bases: TGTGCCAGCAGCTTAGTTGGGACAACCTACGAGCAGTACTTC. It translates to CASSLVGTTYEQYF.

CDR3 sequence (DNA): TGTGCCAGCAGCAGTGGGGCCAACTACGAGCAGTACTTC. Translated: CASSSGANYEQYF. This chain joins TRBV7-2 and TRBJ2-7, with TRBD1 as a possible D gene (5 bases). The CDR3 extends over 13 amino acids. V lost 5 bases, J lost 3 bases, and 11 bases lay in between. Germline V gene lookup returns CDR1 SGHTA and CDR2 FQGNSA.

A remark on this clone: Additional DNA sequences in this sample encode the identical CDR3. The rearrangement uses TRBV6-5 and TRBJ2-1, with 7 bases fitting TRBD2. The germline CDR1 and CDR2 sequences are MNHEY and SVGAGI. V was clipped by 6 bases and J by 0 bases; unmatched bases: 5. The CDR3 is 15 residues long. CDR3 sequence (DNA): TGTGCCAGCAGCCTTACTAGCGTCTCCTACAATGAGCAGTTCTTC. It specifies CASSLTSVSYNEQFF.

Note on this clone: Other nucleotide sequences from this sample produce the same CDR3. The V gene is TRBV5-1, the J gene TRBJ1-4, with unresolved D. The CDR3 extends over 13 amino acids. The germline V and J ends were trimmed by 1 base and 6 bases, with 7 bases remaining between them. Germline loops: CDR1 SGHRS, CDR2 YFSETQ. The CDR3 DNA reads TGCGCCAGCAGCTTGAGTGGAGATGAAAAACTGTTTTTT. This encodes CASSLSGDEKLFF. Looking up the rest from reference TRBV5-1 and TRBJ1-4 gives the full variable domain: KAGVTQTPRYLIKTRGQQVTLSCSPISGHRSVSWYQQTPGQGLQFLFEYFSETQRNKGNFPGRFSGRQFSNSRSEMNVSTLELGDSALYLCASSLSGDEKLFFGSGTQLSVL.

This clone was picked up a small number of times. V is TRBV27 and J is TRBJ1-5, with D unclear. The germline gives CDR1 MNHEY, CDR2 SMNVEV (reference sequence). The length of the CDR3 is 16 residues. V lost 0 bases to trimming and J lost 2 bases, with 11 bases between them. As DNA, the CDR3 is TGTGCCAGCAGTTTATCGGGCATTTTTGGCAATCAGCCCCAGCATTTT. Amino acids: CASSLSGIFGNQPQHF.

This chain's CDR3 is CASSWDRTTDTQYF. The CDR3 DNA reads TGCGCCAGCAGTTGGGACAGAACCACAGATACGCAGTATTTT. V gene TRBV10-1 combines with J gene TRBJ2-3, with 7 nucleotides matching TRBD1. From germline, CDR1 is WNHNN and CDR2 SYGVQD (reference sequence). J gave up 2 bases and V 5 bases, and 4 bases lay outside the gene matches. The CDR3 spans 14 residues.

This clone was seen more than once but under ten times. CDR3 DNA: TGCAGCGTAAGACAGGGGACCTACGAGCAGTACTTC. This codes for CSVRQGTYEQYF. This chain joins TRBV29-1 and TRBJ2-7; 8 bases fit TRBD1. V was clipped by 6 bases and J by 2 bases; unmatched bases: 3. Germline V gene lookup returns CDR1 SQVTM and CDR2 ANQGSEA. This CDR3 has 12 amino acids.

CDR3 bases: TGTGCCAGCAGTGAATCGAGGGTAGCAGACATTCAGTACTTC. Its translation: CASSESRVADIQYF. The rearrangement links TRBV2 to TRBJ2-4, with D possibly being TRBD2 (5 bases). V lost 2 bases, J lost 8 bases, and 13 bases lay in between. Germline CDR1 and CDR2: SNHLY and FYNNEI. There are 14 residues in the CDR3.

Concerning this clone itself: The germline gene is not matched at one end of the junction; a read error may be the cause. The chain uses TRBV7-9 and TRBJ2-1; 8 bases are a match to TRBD2. CDR3 length: 16 amino acids. Germline V gene lookup returns CDR1 SEHNR and CDR2 FQNEAQ (reference sequence). CDR3 region: CSSSGSGRTSYNEQFF. DNA for the CDR3: TGTTCCAGCAGCGGGAGCGGGAGAACTTCCTACAATGAGCAGTTCTTC. Together with reference TRBV7-9 and TRBJ2-1, the CDR3 gives the full variable domain: DTGVSQNPRHKITKRGQNVTFRCDPISEHNRLYWYRQTLGQGPEFLTYFQNEAQLEKSRLLSDRFSAERPKGSFSTLEIQRTEQGDSAMYLCSSSGSGRTSYNEQFFGPGTRLTVL.